This TCR beta chain was sequenced in a study of blood T cells in healthy people across ages. The CDR3 consists of 12 residues. Trimming stripped 2 bases from V and 7 bases from J, with 7 bases between. In germline, CDR1 is SGHKS, CDR2 YYEKEE (reference sequence). A J-beta primer mix and a sample-barcoded 5' primer were used in a second PCR of about 7 to 12 cycles. Using its own MiXCR run on the 5' RACE reads, TCRdb lists one record per CDR3 protein. Of 1.5 million to 2 million distinct CDR3 sequences listed, around 48% are singletons. The clonotype was recovered from a woman between 40 and 50 years old in good health. The sample was blood. V usage is TRBV5-5 and J usage is TRBJ2-1, with D uncertain. The CDR3 is CASSFKVNEQFF. For the CDR3, the DNA is TGTGCCAGCAGCTTTAAGGTGAATGAGCAGTTCTTC. The full variable domain, completed using reference TRBV5-5 and TRBJ2-1, is DAGVTQSPTHLIKTRGQQVTLRCSPISGHKSVSWYQQVLGQGPQFIFQYYEKEERGRGNFPDRFSARQFPNYSSELNVNALLLGDSALYLCASSFKVNEQFFGPGTRLTVL.